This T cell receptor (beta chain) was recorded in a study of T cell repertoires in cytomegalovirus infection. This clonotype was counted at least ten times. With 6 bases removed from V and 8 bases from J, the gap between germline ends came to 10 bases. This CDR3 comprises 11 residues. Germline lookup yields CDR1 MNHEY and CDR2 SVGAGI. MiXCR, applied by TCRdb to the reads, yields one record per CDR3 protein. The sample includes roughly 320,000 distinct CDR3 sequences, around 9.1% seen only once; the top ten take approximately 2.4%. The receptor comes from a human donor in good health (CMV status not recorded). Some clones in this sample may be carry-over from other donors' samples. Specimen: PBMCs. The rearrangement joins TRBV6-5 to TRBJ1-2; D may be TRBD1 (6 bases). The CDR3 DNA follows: TGTGCCAGCAGAACAGGGTTCGGCTACACCTTC. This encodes CASRTGFGYTF.